Sequencing of this T cell receptor beta chain was carried out in a study of CD8+ T cells in alopecia areata. Study overall: Treated patients swallowed 5 to 10 mg of oral tofacitinib twice daily. Overall study findings and caveats: Scalp lesions, especially in alopecia totalis/universalis, had higher clonality than normal scalp.

Punch biopsies of lesional scalp, plus peripheral blood, were taken from alopecia areata patients. This CDR3 contains 12 residues. V was clipped by 2 bases and J by 10 bases, with 14 bases between them. Germline loops: CDR1 GTSNPN, CDR2 SVGIG (reference sequence). Extracted from the samples, RNA was reverse transcribed into cDNA to serve as the sequencing template. Clones were read by immunoSEQ multiplex PCR, and TCRdb kept only the in-frame ones, dropping some. Here the sample spans over 85,000 clones, under 45% being singletons. As regards this clone: As yet, its antigen is unknown.

The specimen sequenced was CD4+ T cells sorted from blood. The clonotype was recovered from a human donor with alopecia areata. The J gene is TRBJ2-5, the V gene TRBV30; no reliable D call. CDR3 bases: TGTGCCTGGAGTACAACTCCGTCAAGCCAGTACTTC. It encodes CAWSTTPSSQYF. The complete variable domain, with remaining parts taken from reference TRBV30 and TRBJ2-5, reads SQTIHQWPATLVQPVGSPLSLECTVEGTSNPNLYWYRQAAGRGLQLLFYSVGIGQISSEVPQNLSASRPQDRQFILSSKKLLLSDSGFYLCAWSTTPSSQYFGPGTRLLVL.